Only a few counts were recorded for the clone carrying this TCR beta chain. Its antigen is unknown. The entry originates in a study of T cell responses to AZD1222 COVID-19 vaccine. Study-wide findings and caveats: Rises in breadth and depth of Spike-specific TCRs came after two AZD1222 doses. Among AZD1222 vaccinees, only five to seven were seropositive at baseline. There were mostly white British donors and more females than males, and clonal diversity was possibly underestimated. Sampling that yielded the repertoires occurred only after the peak T cell response.

Germline V gene lookup returns CDR1 LNHNV and CDR2 YYDKDF (reference sequence). CDR3 length equals 16 residues. V shed 3 bases and J shed 7 bases, with 19 bases lying between them. The repertoire was sequenced with immunoSEQ multiplex PCR; TCRdb's copy has only in-frame clones and lacks some. The repertoire holds just over 65,000 clones, with about 90% as singletons. The chain couples TRBV15 to TRBJ1-5; D may be TRBD1 (5 bases). Here the sequenced sample was peripheral blood, taken on day 0 of AZD1222 vaccination. The receptor was derived from an adult in good health. The CDR3 protein is CATSSGQGIEIQPQHF. CDR3 nucleotides: TGTGCCACCAGCAGTGGTCAGGGAATTGAGATCCAGCCCCAGCATTTT.